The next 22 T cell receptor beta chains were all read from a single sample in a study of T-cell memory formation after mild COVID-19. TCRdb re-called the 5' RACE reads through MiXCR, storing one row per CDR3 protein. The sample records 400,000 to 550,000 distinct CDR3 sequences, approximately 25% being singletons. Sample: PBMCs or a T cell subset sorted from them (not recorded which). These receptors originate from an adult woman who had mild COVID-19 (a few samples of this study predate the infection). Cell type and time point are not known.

The CDR3 loop reads CASKDFGLAGITNTGELFF. The CDR3 DNA reads TGCGCCAGCAAAGATTTCGGACTAGCGGGAATAACGAACACCGGGGAGCTGTTTTTT. The chain links TRBV5-1 to TRBJ2-2; the match to TRBD2 covers 12 bases. This CDR3 comprises 19 residues. Germline CDR1 SGHRS, CDR2 YFSETQ. V trimming: 6 bases; J trimming: 0 bases; junction bases outside the gene matches: 12.

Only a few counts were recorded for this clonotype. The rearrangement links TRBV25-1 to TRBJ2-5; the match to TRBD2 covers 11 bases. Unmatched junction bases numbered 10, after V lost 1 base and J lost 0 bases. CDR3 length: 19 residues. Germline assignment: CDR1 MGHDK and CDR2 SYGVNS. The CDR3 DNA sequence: TGTGCCAGCAGTGAATTTGCTACTAGCGGGAGAGAGTACCAAGAGACCCAGTACTTC. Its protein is CASSEFATSGREYQETQYF.

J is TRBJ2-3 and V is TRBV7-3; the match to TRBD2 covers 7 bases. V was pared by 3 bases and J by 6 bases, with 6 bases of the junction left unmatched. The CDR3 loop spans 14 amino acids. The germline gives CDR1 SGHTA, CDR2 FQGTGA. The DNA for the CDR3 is TGTGCCAGCAGCTTCCTGGGGGGGAGTGATACGCAGTATTTT. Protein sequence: CASSFLGGSDTQYF.

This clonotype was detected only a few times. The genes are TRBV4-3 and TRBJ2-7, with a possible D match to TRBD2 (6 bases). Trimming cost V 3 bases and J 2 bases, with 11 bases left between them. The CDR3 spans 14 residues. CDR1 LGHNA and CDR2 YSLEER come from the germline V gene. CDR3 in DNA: TGCGCCAGCAGCCAGCGAGCGGGCCCCTACGAGCAGTACTTC. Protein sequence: CASSQRAGPYEQYF.

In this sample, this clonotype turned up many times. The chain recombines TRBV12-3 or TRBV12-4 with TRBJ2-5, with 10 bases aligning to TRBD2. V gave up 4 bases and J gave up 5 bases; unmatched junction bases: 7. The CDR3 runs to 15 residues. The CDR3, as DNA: TGTGCCAGCAGTTCCAACGGACTAGCGGATGAGACCCAGTACTTC. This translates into CASSSNGLADETQYF.

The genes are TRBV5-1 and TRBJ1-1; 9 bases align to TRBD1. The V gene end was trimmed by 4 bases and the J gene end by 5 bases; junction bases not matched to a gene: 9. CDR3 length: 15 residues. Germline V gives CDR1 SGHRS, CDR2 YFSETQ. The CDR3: CASSGTTGGWTEAFF. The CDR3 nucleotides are TGCGCCAGCAGCGGAACGACAGGGGGATGGACTGAAGCTTTCTTT.

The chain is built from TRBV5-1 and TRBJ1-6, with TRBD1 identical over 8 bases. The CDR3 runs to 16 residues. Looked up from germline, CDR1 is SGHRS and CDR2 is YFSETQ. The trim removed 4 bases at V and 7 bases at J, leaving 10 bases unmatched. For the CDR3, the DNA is TGCGCCAGCAGCCGTAGGACAGGGCAGATGAATTCACCCCTCCACTTT. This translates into CASSRRTGQMNSPLHF.

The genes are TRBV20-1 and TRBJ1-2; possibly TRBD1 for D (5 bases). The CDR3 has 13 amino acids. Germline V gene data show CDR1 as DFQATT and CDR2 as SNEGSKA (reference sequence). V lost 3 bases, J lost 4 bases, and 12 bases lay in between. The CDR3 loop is CSASLTGTYGYTF. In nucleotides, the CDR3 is TGCAGTGCTAGCTTAACGGGGACCTATGGCTACACCTTC.

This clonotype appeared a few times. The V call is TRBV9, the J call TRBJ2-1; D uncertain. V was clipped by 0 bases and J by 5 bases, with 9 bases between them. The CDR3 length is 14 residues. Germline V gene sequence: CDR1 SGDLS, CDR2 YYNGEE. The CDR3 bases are TGTGCCAGCAGCGTAGCGTGGCGAGACAATGAGCAGTTCTTC. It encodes CASSVAWRDNEQFF.

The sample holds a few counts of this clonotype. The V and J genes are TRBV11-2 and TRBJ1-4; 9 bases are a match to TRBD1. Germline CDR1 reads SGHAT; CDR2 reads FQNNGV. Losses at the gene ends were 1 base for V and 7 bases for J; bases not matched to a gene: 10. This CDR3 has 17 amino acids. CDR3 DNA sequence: TGTGCCAGCAGCTTAGGCCGCGGGACAGGGTTTCGTGAAAAACTGTTTTTT. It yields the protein CASSLGRGTGFREKLFF.

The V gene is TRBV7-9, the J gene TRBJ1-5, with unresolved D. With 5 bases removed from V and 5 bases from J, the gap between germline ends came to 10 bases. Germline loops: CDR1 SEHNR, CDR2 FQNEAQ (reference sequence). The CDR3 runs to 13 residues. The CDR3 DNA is TGTGCCAGCAGCCCCTCCATTGATCAGCCCCAGCATTTT. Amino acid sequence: CASSPSIDQPQHF.

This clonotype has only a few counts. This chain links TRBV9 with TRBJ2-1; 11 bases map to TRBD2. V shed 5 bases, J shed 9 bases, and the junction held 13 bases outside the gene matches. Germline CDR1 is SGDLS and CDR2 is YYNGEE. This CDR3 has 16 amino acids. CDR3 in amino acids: CASSGGLAVAKVEQFF. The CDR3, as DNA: TGTGCCAGCAGTGGGGGACTAGCGGTAGCAAAGGTTGAGCAGTTCTTC. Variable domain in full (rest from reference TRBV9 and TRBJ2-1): DSGVTQTPKHLITATGQRVTLRCSPRSGDLSVYWYQQSLDQGLQFLIQYYNGEERAKGNILERFSAQQFPDLHSELNLSSLELGDSALYFCASSGGLAVAKVEQFFGPGTRLTVL.

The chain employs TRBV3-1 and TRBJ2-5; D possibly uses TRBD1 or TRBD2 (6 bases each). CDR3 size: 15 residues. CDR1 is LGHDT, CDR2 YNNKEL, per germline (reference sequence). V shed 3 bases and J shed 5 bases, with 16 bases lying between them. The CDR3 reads CASSHPVGGGETQYF. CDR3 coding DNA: TGTGCCAGCAGCCATCCCGTCGGGGGCGGGGAGACCCAGTACTTC.

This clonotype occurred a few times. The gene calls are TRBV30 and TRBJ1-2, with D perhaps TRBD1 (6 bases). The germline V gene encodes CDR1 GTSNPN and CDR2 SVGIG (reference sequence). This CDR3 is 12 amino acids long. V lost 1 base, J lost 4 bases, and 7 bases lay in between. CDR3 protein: CAWSETGYGYTF. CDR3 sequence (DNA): TGTGCCTGGAGTGAGACAGGCTATGGCTACACCTTC.

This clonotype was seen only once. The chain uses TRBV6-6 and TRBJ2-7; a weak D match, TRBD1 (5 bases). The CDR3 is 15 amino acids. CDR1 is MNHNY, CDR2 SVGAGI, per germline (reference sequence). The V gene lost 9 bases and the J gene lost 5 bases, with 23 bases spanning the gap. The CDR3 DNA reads TGTGCCAGTTGGGGCCTCCATGGGCAATCTGACGAGCAGTACTTC. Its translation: CASWGLHGQSDEQYF.

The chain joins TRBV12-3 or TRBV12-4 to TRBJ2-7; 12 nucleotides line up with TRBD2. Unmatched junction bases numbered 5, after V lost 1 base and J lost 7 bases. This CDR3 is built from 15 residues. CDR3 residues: CASSLGLAGGQEQYF. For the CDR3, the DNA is TGTGCCAGCAGTTTAGGGCTAGCGGGGGGGCAGGAGCAGTACTTC.

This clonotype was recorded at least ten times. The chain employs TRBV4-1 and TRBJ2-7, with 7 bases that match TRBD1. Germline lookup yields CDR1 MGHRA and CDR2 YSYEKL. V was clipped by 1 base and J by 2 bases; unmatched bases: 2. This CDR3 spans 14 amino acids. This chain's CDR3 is CASSQGQGTYEQYF. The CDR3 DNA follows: TGCGCCAGCAGCCAAGGACAGGGCACCTACGAGCAGTACTTC.

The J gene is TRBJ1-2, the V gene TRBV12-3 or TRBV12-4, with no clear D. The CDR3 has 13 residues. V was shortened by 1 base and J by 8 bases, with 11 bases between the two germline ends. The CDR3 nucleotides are TGTGCCAGCAGTTTAGGGGAACGGAGCGGCTACACCTTC. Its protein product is CASSLGERSGYTF.

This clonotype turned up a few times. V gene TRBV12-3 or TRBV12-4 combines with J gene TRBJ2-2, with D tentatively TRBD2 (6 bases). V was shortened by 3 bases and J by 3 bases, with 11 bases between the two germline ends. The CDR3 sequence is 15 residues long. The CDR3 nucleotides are TGTGCCAGCAGTTTTTTGGGGGGTTACACCGGGGAGCTGTTTTTT. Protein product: CASSFLGGYTGELFF.

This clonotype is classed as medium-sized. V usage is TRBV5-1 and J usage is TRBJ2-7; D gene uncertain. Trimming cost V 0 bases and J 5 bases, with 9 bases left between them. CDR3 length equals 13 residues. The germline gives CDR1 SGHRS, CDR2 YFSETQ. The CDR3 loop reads CASSLAPGDEQYF. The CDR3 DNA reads TGCGCCAGCAGCTTGGCCCCCGGCGACGAGCAGTACTTC.

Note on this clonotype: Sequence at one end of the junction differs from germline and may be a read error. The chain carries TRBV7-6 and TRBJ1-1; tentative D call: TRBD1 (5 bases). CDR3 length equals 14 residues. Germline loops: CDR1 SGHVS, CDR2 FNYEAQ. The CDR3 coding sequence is TGTGCCAGCAGCTTAGCGGGGGGGAACACTGATGCTTTCTTT. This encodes CASSLAGGNTDAFF.

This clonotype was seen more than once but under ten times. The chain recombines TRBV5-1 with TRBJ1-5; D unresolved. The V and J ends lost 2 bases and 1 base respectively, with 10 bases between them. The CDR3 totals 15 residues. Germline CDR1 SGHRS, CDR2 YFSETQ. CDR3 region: CASSFGDGSNQPQHF. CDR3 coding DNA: TGCGCCAGCAGCTTTGGAGATGGGAGCAATCAGCCCCAGCATTTT.